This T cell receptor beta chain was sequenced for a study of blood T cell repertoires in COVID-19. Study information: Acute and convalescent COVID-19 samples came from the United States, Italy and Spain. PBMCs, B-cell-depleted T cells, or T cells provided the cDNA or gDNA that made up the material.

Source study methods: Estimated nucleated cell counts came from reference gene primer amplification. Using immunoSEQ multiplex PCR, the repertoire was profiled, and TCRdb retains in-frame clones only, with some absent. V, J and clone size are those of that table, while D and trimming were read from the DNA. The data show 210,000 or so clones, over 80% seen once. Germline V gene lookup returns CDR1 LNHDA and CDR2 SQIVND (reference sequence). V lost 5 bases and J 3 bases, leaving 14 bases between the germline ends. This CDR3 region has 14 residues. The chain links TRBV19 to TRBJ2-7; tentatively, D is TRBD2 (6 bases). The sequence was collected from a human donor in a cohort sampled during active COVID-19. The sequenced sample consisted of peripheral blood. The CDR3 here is CASSFGTPYYEQYF. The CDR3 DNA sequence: TGTGCCAGTAGTTTCGGGACTCCCTACTACGAGCAGTACTTC.